The source of this T cell receptor (beta chain) is a study of cytomegalovirus exposure and HLA in healthy donors. Study-wide points: Sequence variants that were highly shared formed a cluster that was likely a sequencing artifact. TCR beta V- and J-gene trimming, according to a later analysis, was linked to a missense DCLRE1C variant. What a later analysis reportedly showed was that an Asian-associated ancestry cluster had fewer N-insertions than the approximately 700-donor mean.

The PCR used 60 Vbeta and 13 Jbeta primers. TCRdb's copy holds only in-frame clones and misses some; the assay was immunoSEQ multiplex PCR. The data contain 150,000 to 200,000 clones, more than 85% of them singletons. The V gene's germline CDR1 is SGDLS and CDR2 YYNGEE. With 0 bases removed from V and 2 bases from J, the gap between germline ends came to 9 bases. The CDR3 contains 15 residues. Details on this clone: As yet, its antigen is unknown.

This rearrangement joins TRBV9 to TRBJ1-5, with a tentative D call TRBD1 (5 bases). The receptor's source is a woman under 30 in good health and CMV-seronegative. Material: PBMCs. The CDR3, as DNA: TGTGCCAGCAGCGTAGATGCCAGGGGCAATCAGCCCCAGCATTTT. It specifies CASSVDARGNQPQHF.